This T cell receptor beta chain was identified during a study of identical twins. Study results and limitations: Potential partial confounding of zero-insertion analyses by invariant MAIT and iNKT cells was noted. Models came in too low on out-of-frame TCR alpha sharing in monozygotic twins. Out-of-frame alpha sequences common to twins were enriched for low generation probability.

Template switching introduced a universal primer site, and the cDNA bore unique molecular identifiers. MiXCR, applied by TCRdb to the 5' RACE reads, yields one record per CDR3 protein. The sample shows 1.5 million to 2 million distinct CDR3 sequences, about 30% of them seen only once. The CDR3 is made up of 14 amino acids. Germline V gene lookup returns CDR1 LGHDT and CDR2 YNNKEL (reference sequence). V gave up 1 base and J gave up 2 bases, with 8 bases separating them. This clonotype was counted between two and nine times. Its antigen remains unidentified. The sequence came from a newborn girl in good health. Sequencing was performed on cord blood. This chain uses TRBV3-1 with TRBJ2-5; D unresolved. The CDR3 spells CASSQVSRQETQYF. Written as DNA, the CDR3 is TGTGCCAGCAGCCAAGTAAGCAGGCAAGAGACCCAGTACTTC.